This T cell receptor beta chain came from a study of response to subunit inactivated influenza vaccine. On this clonotype itself: Its target is not known.

The study, taken as a whole, reports: A suggestion made by the authors is that each seasonal influenza vaccination recruits few new T cells.

The germline gives CDR1 MNHEY, CDR2 SVGAGI. The CDR3 totals 17 residues. V shed 1 base and J shed 0 bases, with 13 bases lying between them. In TCRdb, the RT-PCR reads were re-called with MiXCR into one record per CDR3 protein. Of some 640,000 distinct CDR3 sequences in the sample, around 13% were seen once. The specimen comprised PBMCs from blood, sampled approximately 15 days before vaccination. This chain uses TRBV6-5 with TRBJ2-1, with D tentatively TRBD1 or TRBD2 (5 bases each). The source is a man between 45 and 60 years old who received an inactivated influenza vaccine. The CDR3 sequence is CASSYLGEHSSYNEQFF. CDR3 coding DNA: TGTGCCAGCAGTTACTTAGGGGAGCATAGCTCCTACAATGAGCAGTTCTTC.